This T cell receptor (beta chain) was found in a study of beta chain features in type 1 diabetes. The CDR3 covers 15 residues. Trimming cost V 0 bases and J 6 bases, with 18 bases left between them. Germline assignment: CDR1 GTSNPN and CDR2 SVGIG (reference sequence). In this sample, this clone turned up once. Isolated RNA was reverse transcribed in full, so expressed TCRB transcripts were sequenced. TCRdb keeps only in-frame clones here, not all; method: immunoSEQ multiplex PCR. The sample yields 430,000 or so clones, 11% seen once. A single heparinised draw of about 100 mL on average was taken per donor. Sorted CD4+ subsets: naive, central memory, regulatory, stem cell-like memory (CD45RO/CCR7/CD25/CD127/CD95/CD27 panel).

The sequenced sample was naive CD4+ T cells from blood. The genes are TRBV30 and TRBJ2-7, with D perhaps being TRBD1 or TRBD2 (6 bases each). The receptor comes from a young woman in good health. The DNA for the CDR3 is TGTGCCTGGAGTGTAACGAAGCTCAGGGGAGGCGAGCAGTACTTC. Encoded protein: CAWSVTKLRGGEQYF.